Included here is one T cell receptor (beta chain) sequence, with context. It lacks a known antigen. No clone much larger than this one lies a single base away; base qualities are absent. To sequence the TCRbeta CDR3 region, genomic DNA was isolated from the sorted cells. The immunoSEQ Assay was used to sequence the TCRbeta CDR3 regions. Drawn from immuneACCESS, this table holds only the in-frame rearrangements with V and J called that TCRdb kept. Clones are partly lost; checked studies trace under half to an unresolved V gene and leave the rest unexplained. Across this sample there are 60,000 to 75,000 clones, with about 82% seen only once. The ten largest clonotypes hold over 0.95% of the sample. These data are taken from a study of OX40 agonist ivuxolimab in advanced cancers. Background for the entire study: Ivuxolimab was an agonistic, fully human IgG2 monoclonal antibody directed against OX40 (CD134), a costimulatory receptor. The purpose of peripheral TCRbeta sequencing was to test whether ivuxolimab changed TCR sequence diversity and led to clonal T-cell expansion. The paper covers the monotherapy dose-escalation part of the phase I ivuxolimab trial, which included N = 52 patients. Three dose-escalation patients achieved partial responses, one with hepatocellular carcinoma and two with cutaneous melanoma. Prior anti-PD-1, anti-PD-L1 or anti-CTLA-4 therapy was permitted, and checkpoint inhibitors had been received by more than 35% of dose-escalation patients. Of the roughly 51 patients in dose escalation, about 20 had hepatocellular carcinoma, some 15 had melanoma, 9 had renal cell carcinoma and 9 had head and neck cancer. Intravenous ivuxolimab was administered to patients every 2 weeks at six dose levels: 0.01, 0.1, 0.3, 1.5, 3 and 10 mg/kg. A male proportion of roughly 80% and a mean age of approximately 61 years, ranging from about 23 to 90, were recorded for the dose-escalation cohort. Overall results and qualifications from the work: At doses of 0.1 to 3.0 mg/kg, clonal expansion of both CD4+ and CD8+ T cells in blood was seen between baseline and week 6. The antigen specificity of the clonally expanded peripheral T cells was not determined. In the 0.1-3.0 mg/kg groups, partial responders had among the lowest normalized peripheral clonal expansion, particularly in CD8+ T cells. After ivuxolimab, expanded clones were on average more numerous among CD8+ T cells than among CD4+ T cells. Low levels of normalized T-cell clonal expansion were also seen in some patients who did not respond.

Patients with a history of autoimmune disease or receiving systemic immunosuppression were excluded from the trial. In every dose cohort, peripheral blood was drawn for TCR sequencing at baseline, cycle 4 day 1, and cycle 7 day 1. Samples came from an open-label, multicenter, first-in-human phase I dose-escalation trial of ivuxolimab. Adults with locally advanced or metastatic melanoma, renal cell, hepatocellular, or head and neck squamous cell carcinoma were enrolled in the trial. CD4+ and CD8+ T cells were sorted separately from peripheral blood before TCR sequencing. CDR1 and CDR2 are read off the germline V gene (reference sequence) as SEHNR and FQNEAQ. The CDR3 goes from the cysteine to the phenylalanine over 14 residues. Only the CDR3 part of the read is kept: 42 bases, read in frame from the first base. V loses 5 bases at its end and J loses 6 bases; junction bases beyond the gene matches: 7.

The sequence derives from an adult with an advanced solid tumor such as melanoma, head and neck, liver or kidney cancer. Sequenced here: CD4+ or CD8+ T cells sorted from blood, sampled in a trial of the OX40 agonist ivuxolimab. Recombination connected TRBV7-9 to TRBJ1-2; TRBD1 aligns with 9 central bases. The CDR3 region: CASSQSGTGNGYTF. The DNA is as follows: TGTGCCAGCAGCCAAAGTGGGACAGGGAATGGCTACACCTTC.